This T cell receptor beta chain derives from a study of blood T cell repertoires in COVID-19. Study background: Acute and convalescent COVID-19 samples came from the United States, Italy and Spain.

In the study's own analysis: The assay estimated nucleated cells by amplifying reference gene primers. Some clones are missing from TCRdb's copy, which holds only in-frame ones; the method was immunoSEQ multiplex PCR. V and J calls and clone size are as listed in that table; D and trimming were resolved from the DNA. The sample includes 150,000 to 200,000 clones, about four fifths of them seen just once. The CDR3 consists of 16 residues. Losses at the gene ends were 4 bases for V and 5 bases for J; bases not matched to a gene: 8. The germline V gene encodes CDR1 SGHVS and CDR2 FNYEAQ. This clone was counted between two and nine times.

This TCR came from a man between 65 and 80 years old who had recovered from COVID-19. V usage is TRBV7-6 and J usage is TRBJ1-1; 12 bases agree with TRBD1. Material: peripheral blood. The CDR3 coding sequence is TGTGCCAGCAGCTCGGGACAGGGGGCGCGAAAGACTGAAGCTTTCTTT. It specifies CASSSGQGARKTEAFF. The full variable domain, completed using reference TRBV7-6 and TRBJ1-1, is GAGVSQSPRYKVTKRGQDVALRCDPISGHVSLYWYRQALGQGPEFLTYFNYEAQQDKSGLPNDRFSAERPEGSISTLTIQRTEQRDSAMYRCASSSGQGARKTEAFFGQGTRLTVV.